This T cell receptor beta chain was captured in a study of T cell responses to AZD1222 COVID-19 vaccine. Study findings and constraints: It was only 6 or 7 AZD1222 recipients who were seropositive at baseline.

Assay: immunoSEQ multiplex PCR; the TCRdb copy retains only in-frame clones and omits some. The sample consists of hundreds of thousands of clones, roughly 91% of them appearing once. V was clipped by 4 bases and J by 0 bases, with 10 bases between them. The CDR3 runs 15 residues. The germline V gene has CDR1 MNHEY and CDR2 SMNVEV (reference sequence). For this clone: Antigen specificity is unknown.

This sequence was found in an adult in good health. The chain couples TRBV27 to TRBJ1-5, with unresolved D. The sequences come from peripheral blood, collected on day 0 of MenACWY control vaccination. The CDR3 region is CASSSYRHSNQPQHF. CDR3 coding DNA: TGTGCCAGCAGTTCATACAGACATAGCAATCAGCCCCAGCATTTT.